The rows below give T cell receptor beta chains drawn from one sample of a study of blood T cell repertoires in COVID-19. Repertoires were generated with immunoSEQ multiplex PCR, while TCRdb's copy carries only in-frame clones and drops some. The table includes under 300,000 clones, about 82% detected once. The sample taken for sequencing was peripheral blood. Receptors were obtained from an elderly man with acute or convalescent COVID-19. Each CDR3 is given with its conserved first and last residue. Fields, in order: clone size, D gene, V gene, J gene, CDR3 length, CDR3 protein, CDR3 DNA. The D gene is left open where the match is weak. Clone size is given for some rows only: seen once, a few or many times, or a class if the clone is expanded.

few,NA,TRBV9,TRBJ1-6,16,CASSDGPGALGSPLHF,TGTGCCAGCAGCGACGGCCCAGGGGCGTTAGGTTCACCCCTCCACTTT
NA,NA,TRBV19,TRBJ1-5,16,CASSIIQGNSNQPQHF,TGTGCCAGTAGTATAATCCAGGGCAATAGCAATCAGCCCCAGCATTTT
few,NA,TRBV10-3,TRBJ2-1,16,CAISAGQTNSYNEQFF,TGTGCCATCAGTGCCGGACAGACTAACTCCTACAATGAGCAGTTCTTC
NA,NA,TRBV5-1,TRBJ1-4,14,CASRLGGTNEKLFF,TGCGCCAGCAGACTGGGAGGGACTAATGAAAAACTGTTTTTT
NA,TRBD1,TRBV7-2,TRBJ1-3,13,CASSADRGSGKYF,TGTGCCAGCAGCGCAGACAGGGGGTCAGGGAAATATTTT
NA,NA,TRBV4-3,TRBJ1-2,14,CASSQEQGVYGYTF,TGCGCCAGCAGCCAGGAACAGGGTGTGTATGGCTACACCTTC
NA,TRBD1,TRBV29-1,TRBJ2-3,13,CSVTGDRTDTQYF,TGCAGCGTAACAGGGGACCGCACAGATACGCAGTATTTT
NA,TRBD2,TRBV7-2,TRBJ2-7,13,CASSSAGGYEQYF,TGTGCCAGCAGTTCAGCGGGAGGCTACGAGCAGTACTTC
NA,TRBD2,TRBV14,TRBJ2-3,17,CASSQGRLAGYTDTQYF,TGTGCCAGCAGCCAAGGACGACTAGCGGGGTACACAGATACGCAGTATTTT
NA,NA,TRBV3-1/TRBV3-2,TRBJ2-2,16,CASSPLRTLDAGELFF,TGTGCCAGCAGCCCCCTTAGGACTCTCGACGCCGGGGAGCTGTTTTTT